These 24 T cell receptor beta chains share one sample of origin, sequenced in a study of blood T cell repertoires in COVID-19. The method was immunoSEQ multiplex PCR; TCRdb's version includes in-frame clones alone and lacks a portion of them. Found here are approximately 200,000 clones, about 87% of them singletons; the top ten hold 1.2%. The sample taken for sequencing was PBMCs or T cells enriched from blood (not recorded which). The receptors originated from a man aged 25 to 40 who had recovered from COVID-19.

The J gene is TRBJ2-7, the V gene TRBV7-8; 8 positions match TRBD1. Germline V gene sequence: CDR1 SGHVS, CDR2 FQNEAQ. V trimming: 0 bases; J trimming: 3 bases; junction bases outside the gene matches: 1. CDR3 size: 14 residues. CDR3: CASSLAGQVYEQYF. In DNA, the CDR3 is TGTGCCAGCAGCTTAGCGGGACAGGTCTACGAGCAGTACTTC.

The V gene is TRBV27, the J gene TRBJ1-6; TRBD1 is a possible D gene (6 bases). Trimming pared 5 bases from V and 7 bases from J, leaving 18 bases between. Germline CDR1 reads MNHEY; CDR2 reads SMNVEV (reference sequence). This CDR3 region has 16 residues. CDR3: CASSPGPPQGNSPLHF. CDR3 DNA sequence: TGTGCCAGCAGTCCCGGGCCACCCCAGGGGAATTCACCCCTCCACTTT.

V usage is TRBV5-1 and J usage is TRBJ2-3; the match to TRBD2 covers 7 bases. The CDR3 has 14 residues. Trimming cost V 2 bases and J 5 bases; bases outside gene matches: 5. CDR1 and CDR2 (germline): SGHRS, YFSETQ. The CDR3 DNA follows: TGCGCCAGCAGCTTCGGCGGGGGAGGAGATACGCAGTATTTT. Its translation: CASSFGGGGDTQYF.

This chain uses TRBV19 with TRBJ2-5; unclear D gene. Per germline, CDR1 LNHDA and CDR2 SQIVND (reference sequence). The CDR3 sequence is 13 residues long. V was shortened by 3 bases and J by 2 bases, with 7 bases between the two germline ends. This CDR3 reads CASSIGQQETQYF. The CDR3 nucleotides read TGTGCCAGTAGTATTGGGCAGCAAGAGACCCAGTACTTC.

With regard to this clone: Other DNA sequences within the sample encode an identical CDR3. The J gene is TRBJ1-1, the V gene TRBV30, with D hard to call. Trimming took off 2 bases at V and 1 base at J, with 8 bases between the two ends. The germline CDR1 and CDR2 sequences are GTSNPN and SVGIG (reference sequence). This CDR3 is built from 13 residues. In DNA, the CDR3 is TGTGCCTGGAGTCCCGGTCGGAACACTGAAGCTTTCTTT. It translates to CAWSPGRNTEAFF.

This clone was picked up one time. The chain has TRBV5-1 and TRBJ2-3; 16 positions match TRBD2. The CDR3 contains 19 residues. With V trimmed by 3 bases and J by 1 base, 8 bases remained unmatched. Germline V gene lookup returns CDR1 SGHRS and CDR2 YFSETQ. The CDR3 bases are TGCGCCAGCAGCTCAATCCCGGGACTAGCGGGGGGGGGCACAGATACGCAGTATTTT. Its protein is CASSSIPGLAGGGTDTQYF.

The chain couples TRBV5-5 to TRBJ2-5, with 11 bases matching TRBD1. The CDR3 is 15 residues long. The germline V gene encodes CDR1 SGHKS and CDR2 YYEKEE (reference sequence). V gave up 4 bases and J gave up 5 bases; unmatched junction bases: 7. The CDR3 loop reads CASSGRTGGTETQYF. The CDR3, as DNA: TGTGCCAGCAGCGGGCGGACAGGGGGCACGGAGACCCAGTACTTC.

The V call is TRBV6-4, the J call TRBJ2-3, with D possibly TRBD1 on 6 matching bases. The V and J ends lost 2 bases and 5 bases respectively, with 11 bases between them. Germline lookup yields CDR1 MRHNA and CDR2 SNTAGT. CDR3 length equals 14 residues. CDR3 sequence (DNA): TGTGCCAGCAGTGACAGGGGGTCTGGAGATACGCAGTATTTT. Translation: CASSDRGSGDTQYF.

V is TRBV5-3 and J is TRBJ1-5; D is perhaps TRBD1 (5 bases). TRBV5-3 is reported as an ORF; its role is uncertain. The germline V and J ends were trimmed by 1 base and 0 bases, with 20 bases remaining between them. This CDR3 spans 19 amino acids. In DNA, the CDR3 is TGTGCCAGAAGCTTGATGAGCAGGGTTAAACTCGATAGCAATCAGCCCCAGCATTTT. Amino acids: CARSLMSRVKLDSNQPQHF.

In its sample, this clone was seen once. The CDR3 protein is CASSRQSTEQFF. For the CDR3, the DNA is TGTGCCAGCAGCCGACAAAGCACTGAGCAGTTCTTC. The rearrangement joins TRBV11-2 to TRBJ2-1; D remains ambiguous. CDR1 SGHAT and CDR2 FQNNGV come from the germline V gene. With 5 bases removed from V and 9 bases from J, the gap between germline ends came to 11 bases. The CDR3 spans 12 residues.

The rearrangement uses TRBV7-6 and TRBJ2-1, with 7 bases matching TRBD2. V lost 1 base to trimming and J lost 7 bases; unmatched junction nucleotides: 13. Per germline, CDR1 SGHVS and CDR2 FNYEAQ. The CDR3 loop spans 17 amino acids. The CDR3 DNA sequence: TGTGCCAGCAGCTTAGGGGGGGGAGCTTCGTTTGTAAATGAGCAGTTCTTC. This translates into CASSLGGGASFVNEQFF.

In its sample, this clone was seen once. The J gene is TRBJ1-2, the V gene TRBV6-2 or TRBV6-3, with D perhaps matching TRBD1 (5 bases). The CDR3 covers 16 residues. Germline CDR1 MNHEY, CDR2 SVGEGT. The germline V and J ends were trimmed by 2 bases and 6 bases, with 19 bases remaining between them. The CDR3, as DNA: TGTGCCAGCAGTTACACGAACGCCCACACAGGAAATGGCTACACCTTC. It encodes CASSYTNAHTGNGYTF.

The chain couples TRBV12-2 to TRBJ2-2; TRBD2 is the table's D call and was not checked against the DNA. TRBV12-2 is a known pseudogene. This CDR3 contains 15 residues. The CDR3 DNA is TGTGCAAGTCGCTTTACTAGCGGGAACACCGGGGAGCTGTTTTTT. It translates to CASRFTSGNTGELFF.

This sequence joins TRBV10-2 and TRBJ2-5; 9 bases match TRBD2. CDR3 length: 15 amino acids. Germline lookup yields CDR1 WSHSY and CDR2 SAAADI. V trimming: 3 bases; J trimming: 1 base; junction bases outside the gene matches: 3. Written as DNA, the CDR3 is TGCGCCAGCAGTGATTGGCGGGGGGGCCAAGAGACCCAGTACTTC. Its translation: CASSDWRGGQETQYF.

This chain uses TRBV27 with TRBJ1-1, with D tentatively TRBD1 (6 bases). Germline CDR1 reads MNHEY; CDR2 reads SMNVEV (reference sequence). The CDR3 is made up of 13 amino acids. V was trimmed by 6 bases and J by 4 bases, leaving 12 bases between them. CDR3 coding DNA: TGTGCCAGCAGGTCGAGGGGGAGCACTGAAGCTTTCTTT. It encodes CASRSRGSTEAFF.

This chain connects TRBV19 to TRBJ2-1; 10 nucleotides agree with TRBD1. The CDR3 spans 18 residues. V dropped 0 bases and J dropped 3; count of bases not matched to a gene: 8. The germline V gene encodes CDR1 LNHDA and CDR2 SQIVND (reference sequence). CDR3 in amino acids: CASSIERPGQGYYNEQFF. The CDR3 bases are TGTGCCAGTAGTATAGAACGACCGGGACAGGGGTACTACAATGAGCAGTTCTTC.

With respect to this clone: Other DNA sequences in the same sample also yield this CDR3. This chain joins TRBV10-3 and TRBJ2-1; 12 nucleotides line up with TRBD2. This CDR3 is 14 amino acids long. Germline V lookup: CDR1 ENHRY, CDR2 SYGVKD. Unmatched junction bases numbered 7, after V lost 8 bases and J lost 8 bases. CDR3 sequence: CAISTSGGGDEQFF. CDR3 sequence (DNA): TGTGCCATCTCGACTAGCGGGGGCGGGGATGAGCAGTTCTTC.

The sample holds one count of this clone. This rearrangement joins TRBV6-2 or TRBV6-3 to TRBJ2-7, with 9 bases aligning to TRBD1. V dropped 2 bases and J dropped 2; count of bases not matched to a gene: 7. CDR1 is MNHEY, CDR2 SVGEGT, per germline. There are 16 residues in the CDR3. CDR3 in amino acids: CASSYGYGTGTYEQYF. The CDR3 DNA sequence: TGTGCCAGCAGTTACGGGTACGGGACAGGGACCTACGAGCAGTACTTC.

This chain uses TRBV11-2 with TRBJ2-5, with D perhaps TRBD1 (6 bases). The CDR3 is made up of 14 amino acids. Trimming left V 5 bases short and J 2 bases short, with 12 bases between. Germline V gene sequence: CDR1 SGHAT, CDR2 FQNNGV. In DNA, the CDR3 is TGTGCCAGCAGCCTAAGGACAGCTCAAGAGACCCAGTACTTC. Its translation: CASSLRTAQETQYF.

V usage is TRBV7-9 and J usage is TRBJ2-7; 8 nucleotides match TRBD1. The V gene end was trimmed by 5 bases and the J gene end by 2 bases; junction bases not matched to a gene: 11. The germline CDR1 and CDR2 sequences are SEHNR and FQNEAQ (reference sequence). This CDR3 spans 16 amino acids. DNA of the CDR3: TGTGCCAGCAGCGTCTATACAGGGGGTATAACCTACGAGCAGTACTTC. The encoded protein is CASSVYTGGITYEQYF.

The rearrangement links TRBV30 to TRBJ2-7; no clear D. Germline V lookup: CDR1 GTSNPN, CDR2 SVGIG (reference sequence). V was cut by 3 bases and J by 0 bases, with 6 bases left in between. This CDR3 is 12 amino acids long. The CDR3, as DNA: TGTGCCTGGAGGGCCGACTCCTACGAGCAGTACTTC. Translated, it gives CAWRADSYEQYF.

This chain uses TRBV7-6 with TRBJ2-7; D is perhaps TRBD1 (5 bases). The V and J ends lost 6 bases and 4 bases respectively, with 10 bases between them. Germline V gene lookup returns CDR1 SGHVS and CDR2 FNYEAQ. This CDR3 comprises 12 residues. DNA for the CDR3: TGTGCCAGCAGGAGCAGGGTTTACGAGCAGTACTTC. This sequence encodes CASRSRVYEQYF.

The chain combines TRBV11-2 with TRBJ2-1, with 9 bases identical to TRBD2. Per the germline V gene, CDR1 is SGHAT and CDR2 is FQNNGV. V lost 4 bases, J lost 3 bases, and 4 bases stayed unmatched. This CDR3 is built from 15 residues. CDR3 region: CASSSAGGGYNEQFF. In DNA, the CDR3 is TGTGCCAGCAGCTCAGCGGGGGGCGGCTACAATGAGCAGTTCTTC.

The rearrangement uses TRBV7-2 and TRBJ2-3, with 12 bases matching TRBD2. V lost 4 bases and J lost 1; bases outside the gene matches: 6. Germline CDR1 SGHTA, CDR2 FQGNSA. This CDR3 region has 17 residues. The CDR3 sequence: CASSSGTSGYRTDTQYF. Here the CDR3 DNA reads TGTGCCAGCAGCTCGGGGACTAGCGGGTACCGCACAGATACGCAGTATTTT.